This TCR beta chain was sequenced in a study of T cell clones after liver transplantation. Trimming took 7 bases from V and 8 from J, leaving 17 bases between them. This CDR3 comprises 13 residues. The germline gives CDR1 SGHNT, CDR2 YENEEA. Data came from immunoSEQ multiplex PCR; TCRdb stores just in-frame clones and leaves some out. In the table there are 70,000 to 80,000 clones, about 92% of which are singletons. The sample here was CD4+ T cells from blood, taken before liver transplant. The TCR comes from a human donor who received a liver transplant. The J gene is TRBJ1-1, the V gene TRBV11-3; TRBD1 might be the D (5 bases). CDR3 bases: TGTGCCAGCACCCGAGGGACGGGCGTCGAAGCTTTCTTT. This codes for CASTRGTGVEAFF.